In its sample, the clone carrying this T cell receptor (beta chain) was seen once. No antigen is known for it. This specimen belongs to a study of OX40 agonist ivuxolimab in advanced cancers. Study background: Head and neck, renal cell, melanoma or hepatocellular carcinoma were the cancers that dose-escalation patients had. There were three patients with partial responses, one having hepatocellular carcinoma and two cutaneous melanoma.

Overall study findings and caveats: Expanded clones belonging to CD8+ T cells outnumbered, on average, those of CD4+.

Sequencing was performed with immunoSEQ multiplex PCR; in TCRdb, only in-frame clones are kept and a portion is missing. This sample yields 45,000 to 60,000 clones, of which about nine tenths are seen a single time; around 5% belongs to the top ten. The CDR3 contains 13 residues. Germline CDR1 is MNHEY and CDR2 is SMNVEV (reference sequence). The ends were cut back, 4 bases at V and 6 bases at J, with 13 bases in the middle. This material consisted of CD4+ or CD8+ T cells sorted from blood, taken in a trial of the OX40 agonist ivuxolimab. The clonotype comes from an adult with an advanced solid tumor such as melanoma, head and neck, liver or kidney cancer. The V call is TRBV27, the J call TRBJ2-7, with TRBD1 as a possible D gene (6 bases). CDR3 sequence: CASSSYRVGEQYF. CDR3 in DNA: TGTGCCAGCAGTTCGTACAGGGTCGGCGAGCAGTACTTC.